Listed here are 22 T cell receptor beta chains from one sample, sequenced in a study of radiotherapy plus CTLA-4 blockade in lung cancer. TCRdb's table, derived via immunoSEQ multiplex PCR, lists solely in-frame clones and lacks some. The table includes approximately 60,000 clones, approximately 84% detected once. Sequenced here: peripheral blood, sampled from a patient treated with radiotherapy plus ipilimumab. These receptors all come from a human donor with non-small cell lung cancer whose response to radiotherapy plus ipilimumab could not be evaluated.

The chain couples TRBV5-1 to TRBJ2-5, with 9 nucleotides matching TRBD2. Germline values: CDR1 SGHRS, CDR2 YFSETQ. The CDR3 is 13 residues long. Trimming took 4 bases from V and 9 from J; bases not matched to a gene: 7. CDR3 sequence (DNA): TGCGCCAGCAGCCCCGGGACTAGCTCGGCCCAGTACTTC. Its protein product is CASSPGTSSAQYF.

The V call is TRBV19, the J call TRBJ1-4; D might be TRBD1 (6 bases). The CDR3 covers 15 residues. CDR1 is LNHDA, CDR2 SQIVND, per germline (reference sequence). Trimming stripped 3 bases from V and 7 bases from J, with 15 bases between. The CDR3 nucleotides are TGTGCCAGTAGTATGGGGGACACTAGGGGTGAAAAACTGTTTTTT. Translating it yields CASSMGDTRGEKLFF.

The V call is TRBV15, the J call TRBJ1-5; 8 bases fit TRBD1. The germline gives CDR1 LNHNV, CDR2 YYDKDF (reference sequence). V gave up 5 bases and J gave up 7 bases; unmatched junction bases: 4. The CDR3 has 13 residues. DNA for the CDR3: TGTGCCACCAGCGGACAGGGTAGCCAGCCCCAGCATTTT. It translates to CATSGQGSQPQHF.

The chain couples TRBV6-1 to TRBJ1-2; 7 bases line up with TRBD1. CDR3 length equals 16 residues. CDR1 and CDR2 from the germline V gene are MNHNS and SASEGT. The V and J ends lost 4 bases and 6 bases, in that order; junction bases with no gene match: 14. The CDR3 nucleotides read TGTGCCAGCAGTGTCGTACTTCGGGACAGTCGGCATGGCTACACCTTC. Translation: CASSVVLRDSRHGYTF.

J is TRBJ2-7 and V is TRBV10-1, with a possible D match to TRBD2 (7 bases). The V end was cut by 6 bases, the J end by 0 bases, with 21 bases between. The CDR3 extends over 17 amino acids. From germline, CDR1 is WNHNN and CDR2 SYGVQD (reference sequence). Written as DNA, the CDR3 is TGCGCCAGCAGCCCCGGGGGCGGGGGTCCTAGCTCCTACGAGCAGTACTTC. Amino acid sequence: CASSPGGGGPSSYEQYF.

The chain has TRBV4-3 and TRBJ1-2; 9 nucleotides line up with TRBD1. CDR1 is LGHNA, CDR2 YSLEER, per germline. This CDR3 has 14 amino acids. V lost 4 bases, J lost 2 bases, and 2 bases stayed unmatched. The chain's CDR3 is CASSLGTGNYGYTF. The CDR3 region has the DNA TGCGCCAGCAGCCTCGGGACAGGGAACTATGGCTACACCTTC.

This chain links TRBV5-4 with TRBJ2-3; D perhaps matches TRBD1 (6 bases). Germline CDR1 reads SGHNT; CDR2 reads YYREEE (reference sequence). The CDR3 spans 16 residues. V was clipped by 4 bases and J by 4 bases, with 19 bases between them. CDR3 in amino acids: CASSRRGRGFADTQYF. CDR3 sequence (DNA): TGTGCCAGCAGCCGCCGGGGCAGGGGATTCGCAGATACGCAGTATTTT.

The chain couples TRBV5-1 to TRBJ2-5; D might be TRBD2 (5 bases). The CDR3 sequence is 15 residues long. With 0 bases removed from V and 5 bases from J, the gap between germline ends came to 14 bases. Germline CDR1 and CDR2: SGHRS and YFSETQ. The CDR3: CASSLVSAPEETQYF. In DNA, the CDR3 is TGCGCCAGCAGCTTGGTTAGCGCCCCAGAGGAGACCCAGTACTTC.

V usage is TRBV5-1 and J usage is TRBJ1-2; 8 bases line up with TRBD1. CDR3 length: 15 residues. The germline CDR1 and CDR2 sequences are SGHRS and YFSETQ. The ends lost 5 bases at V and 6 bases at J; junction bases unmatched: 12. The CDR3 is CASSYSGQGRNGYTF. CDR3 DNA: TGCGCCAGCAGTTATTCCGGACAGGGAAGGAATGGCTACACCTTC.

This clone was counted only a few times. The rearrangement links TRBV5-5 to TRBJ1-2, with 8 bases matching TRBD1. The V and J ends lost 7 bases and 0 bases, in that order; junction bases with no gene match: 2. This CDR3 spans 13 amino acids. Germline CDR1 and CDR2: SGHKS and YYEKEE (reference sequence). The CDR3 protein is CASQGAANYGYTF. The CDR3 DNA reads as TGTGCCAGCCAGGGGGCTGCTAACTATGGCTACACCTTC.

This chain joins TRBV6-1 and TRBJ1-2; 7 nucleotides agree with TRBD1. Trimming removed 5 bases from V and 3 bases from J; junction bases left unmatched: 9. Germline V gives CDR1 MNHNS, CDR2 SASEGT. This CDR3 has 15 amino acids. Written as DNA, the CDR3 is TGTGCCAGCAGTTCGATGACAGGGTTCGACTATGGCTACACCTTC. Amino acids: CASSSMTGFDYGYTF.

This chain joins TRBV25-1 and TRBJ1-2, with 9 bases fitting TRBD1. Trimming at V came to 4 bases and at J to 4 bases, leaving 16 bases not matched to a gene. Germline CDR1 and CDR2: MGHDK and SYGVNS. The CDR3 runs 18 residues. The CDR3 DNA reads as TGTGCCAGCAGTGGTCCCTGGGGACAGGGTGCCCCGGCCTATGGCTACACCTTC. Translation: CASSGPWGQGAPAYGYTF.

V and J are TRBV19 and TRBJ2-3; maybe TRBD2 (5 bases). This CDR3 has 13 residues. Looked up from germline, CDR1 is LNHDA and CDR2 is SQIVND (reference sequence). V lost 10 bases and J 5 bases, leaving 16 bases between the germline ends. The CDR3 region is CATSGARGDTQYF. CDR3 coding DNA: TGTGCCACCAGTGGAGCCCGGGGAGATACGCAGTATTTT.

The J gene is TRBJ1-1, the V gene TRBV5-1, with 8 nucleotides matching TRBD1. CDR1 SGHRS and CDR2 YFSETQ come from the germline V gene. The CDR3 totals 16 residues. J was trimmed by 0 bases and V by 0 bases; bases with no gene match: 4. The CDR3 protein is CASSLARTGMNTEAFF. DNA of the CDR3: TGCGCCAGCAGCTTGGCGAGGACAGGGATGAACACTGAAGCTTTCTTT. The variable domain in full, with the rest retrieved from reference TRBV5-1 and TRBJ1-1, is KAGVTQTPRYLIKTRGQQVTLSCSPISGHRSVSWYQQTPGQGLQFLFEYFSETQRNKGNFPGRFSGRQFSNSRSEMNVSTLELGDSALYLCASSLARTGMNTEAFFGQGTRLTVV.

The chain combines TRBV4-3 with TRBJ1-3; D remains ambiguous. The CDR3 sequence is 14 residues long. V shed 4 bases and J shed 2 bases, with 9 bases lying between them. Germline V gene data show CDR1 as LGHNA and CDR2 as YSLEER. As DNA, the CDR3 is TGCGCCAGCAGCCCGGACGGGACTGGAAACACCATATATTTT. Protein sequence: CASSPDGTGNTIYF.

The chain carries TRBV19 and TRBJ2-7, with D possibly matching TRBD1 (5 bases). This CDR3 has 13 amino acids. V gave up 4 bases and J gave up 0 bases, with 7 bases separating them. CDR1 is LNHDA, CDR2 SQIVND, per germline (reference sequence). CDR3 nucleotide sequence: TGTGCCAGTAGTAGACAGAACTCCTACGAGCAGTACTTC. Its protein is CASSRQNSYEQYF. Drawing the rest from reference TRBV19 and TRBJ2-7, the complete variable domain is DGGITQSPKYLFRKEGQNVTLSCEQNLNHDAMYWYRQDPGQGLRLIYYSQIVNDFQKGDIAEGYSVSREKKESFPLTVTSAQKNPTAFYLCASSRQNSYEQYFGPGTRLTVT.

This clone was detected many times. Here the CDR3 reads CAWSVFSLYGYTF. DNA for the CDR3: TGTGCCTGGAGTGTTTTCAGTCTCTATGGCTACACCTTC. The genes are TRBV30 and TRBJ1-2; D gene ambiguous. V lost 0 bases and J 4 bases, leaving 9 bases between the germline ends. The CDR3 has 13 residues. From germline, CDR1 is GTSNPN and CDR2 SVGIG (reference sequence).

DNA of the CDR3: TGTGCCAGCAGTGCCACGGTAGGGGTCCAAGAGACCCAGTACTTC. This sequence encodes CASSATVGVQETQYF. V gene TRBV25-1 combines with J gene TRBJ2-5; tentatively, D is TRBD1 (5 bases). The germline V gene has CDR1 MGHDK and CDR2 SYGVNS. The ends were cut back, 4 bases at V and 1 base at J, with 13 bases in the middle. The CDR3 is 15 residues long.

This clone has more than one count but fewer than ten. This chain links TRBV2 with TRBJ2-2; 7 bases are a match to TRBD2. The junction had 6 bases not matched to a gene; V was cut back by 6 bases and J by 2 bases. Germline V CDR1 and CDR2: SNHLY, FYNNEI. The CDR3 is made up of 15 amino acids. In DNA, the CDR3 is TGTGCCAGCAGAAAACGGGGGGATAACACCGGGGAGCTGTTTTTT. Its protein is CASRKRGDNTGELFF.

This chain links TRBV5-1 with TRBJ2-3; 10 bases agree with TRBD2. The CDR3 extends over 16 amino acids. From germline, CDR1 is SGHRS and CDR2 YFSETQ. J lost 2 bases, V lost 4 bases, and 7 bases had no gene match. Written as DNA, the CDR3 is TGCGCCAGCAGCCTTATACTAGCGGGGTACACAGATACGCAGTATTTT. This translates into CASSLILAGYTDTQYF.

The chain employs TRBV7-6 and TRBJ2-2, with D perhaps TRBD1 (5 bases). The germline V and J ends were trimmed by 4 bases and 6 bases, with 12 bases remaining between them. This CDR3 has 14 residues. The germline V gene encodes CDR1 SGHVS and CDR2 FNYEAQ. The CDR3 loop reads CASSSPTEAGELFF. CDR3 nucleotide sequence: TGTGCCAGCAGCTCCCCGACAGAGGCCGGGGAGCTGTTTTTT.

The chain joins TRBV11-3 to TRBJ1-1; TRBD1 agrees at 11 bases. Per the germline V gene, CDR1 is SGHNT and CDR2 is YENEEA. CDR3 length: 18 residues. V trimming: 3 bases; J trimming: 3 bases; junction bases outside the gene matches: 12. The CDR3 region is CASSFSSDRGRGYTEAFF. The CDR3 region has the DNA TGTGCCAGCAGCTTCTCCTCGGACAGGGGGCGCGGGTACACTGAAGCTTTCTTT.